This T cell receptor (beta chain) was captured in a study of blood T cells in healthy people across ages. Next came a second PCR, run for about 7 to 12 cycles, which used a sample-barcoded 5' primer along with a J-beta primer mix. Via MiXCR, TCRdb re-called the 5' RACE reads, giving one row per CDR3 protein. The sample consists of about 750,000 distinct CDR3 sequences, about 53% of them appearing once. Source material: blood. This sequence originates from an elderly man in good health.

Here the CDR3 reads CASSLRTSGPISYEQYF. The CDR3 DNA reads TGTGCCAGCAGCCTAAGGACGAGCGGCCCAATCTCCTACGAGCAGTACTTC. This chain connects TRBV3-1 to TRBJ2-7; TRBD2 is a possible D gene (5 bases). V lost 4 bases and J lost 0, with 19 bases in between. Germline V gives CDR1 LGHDT, CDR2 YNNKEL (reference sequence). The CDR3 has 17 residues.